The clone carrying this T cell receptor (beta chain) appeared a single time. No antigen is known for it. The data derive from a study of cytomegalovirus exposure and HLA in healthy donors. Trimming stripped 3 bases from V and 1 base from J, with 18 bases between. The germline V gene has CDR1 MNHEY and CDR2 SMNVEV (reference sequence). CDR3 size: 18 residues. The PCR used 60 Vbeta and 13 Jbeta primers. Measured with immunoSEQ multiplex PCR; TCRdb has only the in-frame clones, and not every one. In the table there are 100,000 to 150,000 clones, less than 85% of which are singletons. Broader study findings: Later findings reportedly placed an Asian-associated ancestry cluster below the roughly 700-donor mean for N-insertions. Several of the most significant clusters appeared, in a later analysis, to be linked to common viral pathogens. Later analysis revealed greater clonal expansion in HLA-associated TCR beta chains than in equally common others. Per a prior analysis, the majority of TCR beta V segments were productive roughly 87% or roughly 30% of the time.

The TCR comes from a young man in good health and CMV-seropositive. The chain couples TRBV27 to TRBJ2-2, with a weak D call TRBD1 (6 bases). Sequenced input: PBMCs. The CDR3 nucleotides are TGTGCCAGCAGTTTGGGCACCACAGGGCCCTGGAACACCGGGGAGCTGTTTTTT. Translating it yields CASSLGTTGPWNTGELFF.